This T cell receptor beta chain was profiled in a study of identifying expanded T cells in peripheral blood. The V end was cut by 0 bases, the J end by 6 bases, with 11 bases between. This CDR3 has 14 residues. Looked up from germline, CDR1 is PRHDT and CDR2 is FYEKMQ (reference sequence). General study results and limits: Technical replicates showed about 1.2 changed clones; two weeks about 16.4; four weeks 19.

Clones were sequenced by immunoSEQ multiplex PCR, and TCRdb holds only the in-frame ones, with some missing. The sample lists about 86,000 clones, around 83% seen once, with approximately 4.5% in the top ten. To note about this clone: The antigen is unknown.

Input material: blood. The sequence came from a person aged 18 to 69 in good health. The chain couples TRBV13 to TRBJ1-2; weak D call: TRBD1 (6 bases). The DNA of the CDR3 is TGTGCCAGCAGCTTAGGCGATGGGGGGCATGGCTACACCTTC. It encodes CASSLGDGGHGYTF.